The rows below give T cell receptor beta chains drawn from one sample of a study of blood T cell repertoires in COVID-19. Produced via immunoSEQ multiplex PCR; TCRdb's table is partial and in-frame only. The sample has around 47,000 clones, 81% seen once; the top ten hold about 27%. Material: peripheral blood. The receptor source for this set is a woman of 80 years or more with COVID-19, enrolled during active disease. The CDR3 runs from the conserved cysteine through the conserved F or W. A D gene is named only where the DNA matches it firmly. A row's size may be missing; if present it is once, few, many or a size class.

TRBD1	TRBJ2-7	TRBV18	-	TGTGCCAGCTCACCTACAGGGGACGAGCAGTACTTC	CASSPTGDEQYF
TRBD2	TRBJ2-5	TRBV6-5	-	TGTGCCAGCACGGTTGCGGGAGGGCCGGGGGAGACCCAGTACTTC	CASTVAGGPGETQYF
TRBD2	TRBJ2-7	TRBV3-1/TRBV3-2	-	TGTGCCAGCAGCCCCAGCGGGAGTGGTCTCGGGGAGCAGTACTTC	CASSPSGSGLGEQYF
-	TRBJ1-3	TRBV5-1	-	TGCGCCAGCAGCCCCTACGGACATGTAAGCTCTGGAAACACCATATATTTT	CASSPYGHVSSGNTIYF
-	TRBJ1-2	TRBV7-3	-	TGTGCCAGCAGCTTAAGGGCGGGGGACTATGGCTACACCTTC	CASSLRAGDYGYTF
TRBD1	TRBJ1-2	TRBV6-5	-	TGTGCCAGCAGTTACACGGACAGGGCGAGGGGCTACACCTTC	CASSYTDRARGYTF
TRBD2	TRBJ2-3	TRBV14	-	TGTGCCAGCAGCCGGCCGTTCCGGAGCGGGACGAGGGGTACGCAGTATTTT	CASSRPFRSGTRGTQYF
TRBD2	TRBJ2-7	TRBV18	-	TGTGCCAGCTCCGACCCGGGACTAGCGGGAGGGGGCGACGAGCAGTACTTC	CASSDPGLAGGGDEQYF
-	TRBJ2-6	TRBV6-2/TRBV6-3	-	TGTGCCAGCAGTTACCTCGGGGCCAACGTCCTGACTTTC	CASSYLGANVLTF
-	TRBJ1-1	TRBV30	-	TGTGCCTGGAGTCGATCGAGGGGGACTGAAGCTTTCTTT	CAWSRSRGTEAFF
TRBD1	TRBJ1-5	TRBV6-5	-	TGTGCCAGCAGATCGACCGGGACAGGCAATCAGCCCCAGCATTTT	CASRSTGTGNQPQHF
-	TRBJ1-2	TRBV19	-	TGTGCCAGTAACCTACTGGGGGGGGTTACGGGCTACACCTTC	CASNLLGGVTGYTF
-	TRBJ2-6	TRBV18	-	TGTGCCAGCTCACCGGGCTACCCCTCTGGGGCCAACGTCCTGACTTTC	CASSPGYPSGANVLTF
-	TRBJ1-2	TRBV7-8	-	TGTGCCAGCAGCTTACCCGGGGGAGGCTACACCTTC	CASSLPGGGYTF
TRBD1	TRBJ2-2	TRBV7-9	few	TGTGCCAGCAGCCGCGGACAGGCCAACACCGGGGAGCTGTTTTTT	CASSRGQANTGELFF
TRBD2	TRBJ2-5	TRBV5-1	-	TGCGCCAGCAGCTCTGGACTAGCGGGAGGACGGGAGACCCAGTACTTC	CASSSGLAGGRETQYF
-	TRBJ1-2	TRBV7-2	-	TGTGCCAGCAGCTTAGTACCCGGACAGATGGTCTATGGCTACACCTTC	CASSLVPGQMVYGYTF
TRBD2	TRBJ2-1	TRBV6-2/TRBV6-3	-	TGTGCCAGCAGTTTCCAGCGGGGGGGTCGTAATGAGCAGTTCTTC	CASSFQRGGRNEQFF
TRBD2	TRBJ2-5	TRBV10-3	-	TGTGCCGCCACCGGGGAGGGTTTCGAGACCCAGTACTTC	CAATGEGFETQYF
-	TRBJ2-1	TRBV5-4	few	TGTGCCAGCAGCCGGGACTCCTACAATGAGCAGTTCTTC	CASSRDSYNEQFF
-	TRBJ1-4	TRBV7-9	-	TGTGCCAGCAGCCCGCGCGGGGGCTCAACTAATGAAAAACTGTTTTTT	CASSPRGGSTNEKLFF
TRBD2	TRBJ2-3	TRBV7-9	-	TGTGCCAACGGGAGGAGCGGGGGCACAGATACGCAGTATTTT	CANGRSGGTDTQYF
TRBD1	TRBJ2-7	TRBV10-3	-	TGTGCCTCCGGACAGGGAGACTACGAGCAGTACTTC	CASGQGDYEQYF
-	TRBJ1-3	TRBV27	-	TGTGCCAGCAGTTTATTTTCTACCGGAAACACCATATATTTT	CASSLFSTGNTIYF
-	TRBJ2-7	TRBV11-2	once	TGTGCCAGCAGCTTAGTCCCGGCAGGGTTGTCCGACGAGCAGTACTTC	CASSLVPAGLSDEQYF
-	TRBJ1-1	TRBV11-2	-	TGTGCCAGCAGCTCCCAGGGGTATCGGAACACTGAAGCTTTCTTT	CASSSQGYRNTEAFF
-	TRBJ1-2	TRBV2	once	TGTGCCAGCAGTGAACAGGGACACCGCTATGGCTACACCTTC	CASSEQGHRYGYTF
TRBD2	TRBJ2-7	TRBV15	-	TGTGCCACCAGCAGAGATAGGAGCGGGAGTTACGAGCAGTACTTC	CATSRDRSGSYEQYF